One sample yielded the 27 T cell receptor beta chains listed below, sequenced in a study of CD8 T cells in ankylosing spondylitis. No antigen has been identified for these receptors. TCRdb passed the 5' RACE reads through MiXCR, listing each CDR3 protein once. The sample holds about 540,000 distinct CDR3 sequences, over 9.5% seen once. Regarding the study as a whole: Blood from ankylosing spondylitis patients appeared to carry a characteristic roughly 8-variant TCR beta motif.

The sequencing input was blood, either unsorted or a sorted T cell fraction (not recorded which). The source of these receptors is a male donor with ankylosing spondylitis.

This clonotype was detected ten times or more. The J gene is TRBJ2-7, the V gene TRBV29-1; possibly TRBD1 or TRBD2 for D (5 bases each). Per the germline V gene, CDR1 is SQVTM and CDR2 is ANQGSEA. V lost 1 base, J lost 7 bases, and 8 bases lay in between. The CDR3 has 11 residues. The CDR3 spells CSVEVWGEQYV. The CDR3 region has the DNA TGCAGCGTTGAAGTATGGGGGGAGCAGTACGTC.

The genes are TRBV5-1 and TRBJ2-1, with 7 bases matching TRBD2. Germline values: CDR1 SGHRS, CDR2 YFSETQ. This CDR3 has 17 amino acids. Germline trimming cut 0 bases from V and 0 bases from J; bases unmatched to any gene: 6. CDR3 sequence reads: CASSLGISSGSYNEQFF. For the CDR3, the DNA is TGCGCCAGCAGCTTGGGAATCTCTAGCGGCTCCTACAATGAGCAGTTCTTC.

This clonotype was observed a few times. V is TRBV7-2 and J is TRBJ1-4; D possibly corresponds to TRBD1 (5 bases). The germline V and J ends were trimmed by 3 bases and 8 bases, with 13 bases remaining between them. Germline V gene sequence: CDR1 SGHTA, CDR2 FQGNSA. This CDR3 is built from 14 residues. In DNA form, the CDR3 reads TGTGCCAGCAGCTTGAGGGGACCAGAAGAAAAACTGTTTTTT. Amino acids: CASSLRGPEEKLFF.

The chain combines TRBV7-2 with TRBJ2-7, with 10 bases that match TRBD1. This CDR3 comprises 17 residues. Unmatched junction bases numbered 6, after V lost 1 base and J lost 0 bases. Germline assignment: CDR1 SGHTA and CDR2 FQGNSA. The CDR3 coding sequence is TGTGCCAGCAGCTTAGGGATAGACAGGGGGCGCTCCTACGAGCAGTACGTC. The encoded protein is CASSLGIDRGRSYEQYV.

This clonotype was recorded a few times. The chain joins TRBV25-1 to TRBJ1-4; D may be TRBD1 (5 bases). Germline CDR1 is MGHDK and CDR2 is SYGVNS. V dropped 7 bases and J dropped 6 bases, with 15 bases sitting between them. The CDR3 runs to 14 residues. CDR3 sequence reads: CASTERGIDEKLFF. The CDR3 DNA sequence: TGTGCCAGCACCGAACGGGGGATAGATGAAAAACTGTTTTTT.

This clonotype was picked up many times. The genes are TRBV12-3 or TRBV12-4 and TRBJ2-6; TRBD1 matches at 11 bases. V trimming: 6 bases; J trimming: 3 bases; junction bases outside the gene matches: 7. This CDR3 is 17 amino acids long. CDR3 DNA: TGTGCCAGCAGACAAGGACAGGGGGCGATTGGGGCCAACGTCCTGACTTTC. Translation gives CASRQGQGAIGANVLTF.

The chain recombines TRBV29-1 with TRBJ2-2; 8 bases align to TRBD1. Germline lookup yields CDR1 SQVTM and CDR2 ANQGSEA. This CDR3 is built from 14 residues. V lost 6 bases, J lost 2 bases, and 5 bases stayed unmatched. The chain's CDR3 is CSVTGGLNTGELFF. The CDR3 DNA follows: TGCAGCGTCACAGGGGGTCTAAACACCGGGGAGCTGTTTTTT.

This clonotype appeared a few times. This rearrangement joins TRBV20-1 to TRBJ2-1, with 8 bases lining up with TRBD2. Per germline, CDR1 DFQATT and CDR2 SNEGSKA (reference sequence). The CDR3 loop spans 14 amino acids. Trimming cost V 2 bases and J 4 bases; bases outside gene matches: 4. The CDR3 loop reads CSARNSGKYNEQFF. DNA for the CDR3: TGCAGTGCTAGAAATAGCGGGAAGTACAATGAGCAGTTCTTC.

This rearrangement joins TRBV27 to TRBJ2-2; a possible D gene is TRBD2 (5 bases). Deletions cut 9 bases from V and 7 bases from J, with 12 bases between. Germline loops: CDR1 MNHEY, CDR2 SMNVEV (reference sequence). CDR3 length: 12 amino acids. The CDR3 loop reads CASAEVYGELFF. DNA for the CDR3: TGTGCCAGTGCGGAGGTATACGGGGAGCTGTTTTTT.

V is TRBV20-1 and J is TRBJ2-5; a possible D gene is TRBD1 (6 bases). The CDR3 is 14 residues long. Germline V gives CDR1 DFQATT, CDR2 SNEGSKA (reference sequence). V lost 5 bases and J lost 4, with 17 bases in between. In nucleotides, the CDR3 is TGCAGTGCTTCAGGGACACTACCTGCAGAGACCCAGTACTTC. It encodes CSASGTLPAETQYF.

Turning to this clonotype: A read error may explain this, as a much larger clone is one base away. The rearrangement uses TRBV7-2 and TRBJ1-1; D might be TRBD1 (6 bases). CDR1 and CDR2 from the germline V gene are SGHTA and FQGNSA. Trimming took off 7 bases at V and 1 base at J, with 10 bases between the two ends. The CDR3 contains 13 residues. CDR3 sequence (DNA): TGTGCCAGCACCTCGGACAGGAACACTGAAGCTTTCTTT. Encoded protein: CASTSDRNTEAFF.

The rearrangement links TRBV5-1 to TRBJ1-2; 10 bases line up with TRBD1. CDR3 length equals 15 residues. Germline V CDR1 and CDR2: SGHRS, YFSETQ. Trimming cost V 4 bases and J 5 bases; bases outside gene matches: 8. Written as DNA, the CDR3 is TGCGCCAGCAGCCCGGGACAGGGGATAAATTATGGCTACACCTTC. Its translation is CASSPGQGINYGYTF.

The chain links TRBV7-2 to TRBJ2-7; 9 bases are a match to TRBD2. CDR1 SGHTA and CDR2 FQGNSA come from the germline V gene. After removal of 1 base from V and 12 bases from J, the junction contained 7 bases not matched to a gene. The CDR3 is 13 amino acids. The CDR3 loop reads CASSLEGGRVPYF. DNA of the CDR3: TGTGCCAGCAGCTTAGAGGGCGGGAGGGTCCCGTACTTC.

This clonotype showed up many times. The J gene is TRBJ1-5, the V gene TRBV6-1, with 7 bases identical to TRBD1. The trim removed 6 bases at V and 2 bases at J, leaving 4 bases unmatched. Germline values: CDR1 MNHNS, CDR2 SASEGT. The CDR3 spans 14 residues. The CDR3 is CASSTGVRNQPQHF. CDR3 nucleotide sequence: TGTGCCAGCAGCACAGGGGTCCGCAATCAGCCCCAGCATTTT.

This clonotype was seen a few times. This sequence joins TRBV4-1 and TRBJ2-5; TRBD2 matches 12 bases. Trimming removed 0 bases from V and 4 bases from J; junction bases left unmatched: 3. Germline V gives CDR1 MGHRA, CDR2 YSYEKL. This CDR3 is built from 16 residues. The CDR3 is CASSQDLAGGPETQYF. CDR3 nucleotides: TGCGCCAGCAGCCAAGATCTAGCGGGAGGGCCAGAGACCCAGTACTTC.

This clonotype has a handful of counts. The chain uses TRBV7-2 and TRBJ2-7, with 9 bases matching TRBD2. V was pared by 8 bases and J by 2 bases, with 7 bases of the junction left unmatched. The CDR3 spans 14 residues. In germline, CDR1 is SGHTA, CDR2 FQGNSA. CDR3 in amino acids: CASFQTSGPYEQYF. The CDR3 DNA reads TGTGCCAGCTTTCAGACTAGCGGTCCCTACGAGCAGTACTTC.

This clonotype occurred a few times. The rearrangement joins TRBV15 to TRBJ1-2; D remains ambiguous. The V gene's germline CDR1 is LNHNV and CDR2 YYDKDF (reference sequence). With 1 base removed from V and 8 bases from J, the gap between germline ends came to 14 bases. The CDR3 covers 14 residues. The CDR3 nucleotides read TGTGCCACCAGCAGAGTAGGCAGAGCGCGGGGCTACACCTTC. The encoded protein is CATSRVGRARGYTF. The full variable domain, in which reference TRBV15 and TRBJ1-2 provide the parts outside the CDR3, is DAMVIQNPRYQVTQFGKPVTLSCSQTLNHNVMYWYQQKSSQAPKLLFHYYDKDFNNEADTPDNFQSRRPNTSFCFLDIRSPGLGDTAMYLCATSRVGRARGYTFGSGTRLTVV.

This clonotype was seen more than once but under ten times. The chain combines TRBV11-2 with TRBJ2-7, with D unclear. The CDR3 contains 14 residues. Germline V CDR1 and CDR2: SGHAT, FQNNGV. V lost 5 bases and J 2 bases, leaving 13 bases between the germline ends. Written as DNA, the CDR3 is TGTGCCAGCAGCCTCGGCGTGTTCCCCTACGAGCAGTACGTC. It is translated as CASSLGVFPYEQYV.

This clonotype was recorded many times. V is TRBV6-2 or TRBV6-3 and J is TRBJ1-5; the D gene is possibly TRBD1 (5 bases). Trimming pared 4 bases from V and 0 bases from J, leaving 13 bases between. Germline V gene data show CDR1 as MNHEY and CDR2 as SVGEGT. CDR3 size: 16 residues. The CDR3 loop is CASSSPGTVSNQPQHF. CDR3 sequence (DNA): TGTGCCAGCAGTTCGCCTGGGACGGTTAGCAATCAGCCCCAGCATTTT.

This clonotype was observed a few times. This rearrangement joins TRBV5-1 to TRBJ2-1, with unresolved D. This CDR3 region has 13 residues. Looked up from germline, CDR1 is SGHRS and CDR2 is YFSETQ. V shed 7 bases and J shed 1 base, with 9 bases lying between them. The CDR3 DNA reads TGCGCCAGCGAGGCGGATTCCTACAATGAGCAGTTCTTC. This translates into CASEADSYNEQFF.

This clonotype was seen only a few times. The chain has TRBV21-1 and TRBJ1-1; the table's D call, TRBD1, has no DNA check behind it. TRBV21-1 is a pseudogene. This CDR3 contains 17 residues. CDR3 sequence (DNA): TGTGCCAGCAGCCGCAGGAGACAGGGGAGACGAACCACTGAAGCTTTCTTT. It encodes CASSRRRQGRRTTEAFF.

The CDR3 bases are TGCAGTGCTAGACCGACCGTCACTACTTTGAACACTGAAGCTTTCTTT. It specifies CSARPTVTTLNTEAFF. The chain combines TRBV20-1 with TRBJ1-1; D is unresolved. The CDR3 loop spans 16 amino acids. Germline CDR1 and CDR2: DFQATT and SNEGSKA (reference sequence). V was cut by 2 bases and J by 0 bases, with 16 bases left in between.

There are many counts of this clonotype. The chain has TRBV24-1 and TRBJ1-5; no firm D call. The V gene lost 5 bases and the J gene lost 1 base, with 11 bases spanning the gap. Germline assignment: CDR1 KGHDR and CDR2 SFDVKD. The length of the CDR3 is 15 residues. The CDR3 bases are TGTGCCACCAGTGGTAGCGGCGCGAGCAATCAGCCCCAGCATTTT. Translation: CATSGSGASNQPQHF.

The chain recombines TRBV3-1 with TRBJ2-7; 9 bases are a match to TRBD2. Looked up from germline, CDR1 is LGHDT and CDR2 is YNNKEL (reference sequence). After removal of 3 bases from V and 5 bases from J, the junction contained 5 bases not matched to a gene. The CDR3 runs to 14 residues. The CDR3 nucleotides read TGTGCCAGCAGCCATGGAGCGGGAGGTAACGAGCAGTACTTC. This sequence encodes CASSHGAGGNEQYF.

This clonotype has just a few counts. V is TRBV5-1 and J is TRBJ2-3; no definite D call. Germline V gene lookup returns CDR1 SGHRS and CDR2 YFSETQ. The V end lost 0 bases, the J end lost 2 bases, and 7 bases lay between the germline ends. The length of the CDR3 is 14 residues. This chain's CDR3 is CASSLGQYTDTQYF. The CDR3, as DNA: TGCGCCAGCAGCTTGGGGCAGTACACAGATACGCAGTATTTT.

In its sample, this clonotype was seen many times. This rearrangement joins TRBV14 to TRBJ1-2, with TRBD1 matching over 7 bases. The CDR3 spans 13 residues. The V gene end was trimmed by 1 base and the J gene end by 4 bases; junction bases not matched to a gene: 0. Per the germline V gene, CDR1 is SGHDN and CDR2 is FVKESK. The CDR3 is CASSQGQGYGYTF. CDR3 coding DNA: TGTGCCAGCAGCCAAGGACAGGGCTATGGCTACACCTTC.

Many counts were recorded for this clonotype. The V call is TRBV5-6, the J call TRBJ1-1; TRBD1 is a possible D gene (5 bases). The CDR3 spans 15 residues. Per germline, CDR1 SGHDT and CDR2 YYEEEE. Trimming took 7 bases from V and 3 from J, leaving 19 bases between them. CDR3 coding DNA: TGTGCCAGCGGAAGGGCGCGGGGGAGTGACACTGAAGCTTTCTTT. Translating it yields CASGRARGSDTEAFF.